Shown below are 5 T cell receptor beta chains from a single sample sequenced in a study of blood T cell repertoires in COVID-19. Data came from immunoSEQ multiplex PCR; TCRdb stores just in-frame clones and leaves some out. The data contain 500,000 or so clones, approximately 90% of them singletons. The sequenced sample consisted of PBMCs or T cells enriched from blood (not recorded which). All receptors come from a woman aged 18-30 years who had recovered from COVID-19.

The chain joins TRBV6-1 to TRBJ1-6; perhaps TRBD1 as D (6 bases). With 0 bases removed from V and 6 bases from J, the gap between germline ends came to 9 bases. CDR3 size: 15 residues. From germline, CDR1 is MNHNS and CDR2 SASEGT. The CDR3 sequence is CASSEAGQINSPLHF. The CDR3 nucleotides are TGTGCCAGCAGTGAAGCCGGACAGATTAATTCACCCCTCCACTTT.

The J gene is TRBJ1-6, the V gene TRBV14, with D possibly matching TRBD1 (5 bases). Germline CDR1 is SGHDN and CDR2 is FVKESK. Trimming took off 4 bases at V and 7 bases at J, with 11 bases between the two ends. This CDR3 region has 14 residues. In DNA, the CDR3 is TGTGCCAGCAGCCGAGACAAGGGGAATTCACCCCTCCACTTT. Translation gives CASSRDKGNSPLHF.

V gene TRBV4-1 combines with J gene TRBJ1-2; D is unclear. The CDR3 loop spans 13 amino acids. Looked up from germline, CDR1 is MGHRA and CDR2 is YSYEKL. The V gene lost 0 bases and the J gene lost 4 bases, with 6 bases spanning the gap. CDR3 DNA sequence: TGCGCCAGCAGCCAAGAGGAGAGCTATGGCTACACCTTC. The encoded protein is CASSQEESYGYTF.

This chain connects TRBV28 to TRBJ2-7; TRBD1 matches at 7 bases. The CDR3 spans 13 residues. V trimming: 3 bases; J trimming: 5 bases; junction bases outside the gene matches: 4. Germline V CDR1 and CDR2: MDHEN, SYDVKM. For the CDR3, the DNA is TGTGCCAGCAGTTTGACAGGGATCAACGAGCAGTACTTC. Its translation: CASSLTGINEQYF.

The V gene is TRBV12-3 or TRBV12-4, the J gene TRBJ1-2; a weak D match, TRBD1 (5 bases). The CDR3 loop spans 13 amino acids. V dropped 4 bases and J dropped 8 bases, with 14 bases sitting between them. CDR3 nucleotide sequence: TGTGCCAGCAGTTCACGTAGGGGTGAGGGCTACACCTTC. Translating gives CASSSRRGEGYTF.